A selection of T cell receptor beta chains follows, all from one sample in a study of CXCR3-negative and CXCR3-positive naive CD8 T cells. TCRdb derives one entry per CDR3 protein from the 5' RACE reads, leaving out DNA. The table lists 150,000 to 160,000 distinct CDR3 sequences. Sequencing was carried out using naive CXCR3+ CD8+ T cells from blood. These receptors all stem from a human donor in good health. Some clones in this sample may be carry-over from other donors' samples. CDR3s include the opening cysteine and the closing phenylalanine or tryptophan.

>TRBJ2-1|TRBV29-1
CSVVMGEGRNEQFF
>TRBJ2-1|TRBV7-9
CASSPPEGPSYNEQFF
>TRBJ2-2|TRBV28
CASRDRHTGELFF
>TRBJ2-1|TRBV4-1
CASSGVEGGYNEQFF
>TRBJ2-7|TRBV28
CASSLRQGVGEQYF
>TRBJ2-5|TRBV6-6
CASSSSVPRTIQETQYF
>TRBJ2-5|TRBV29-1
CSVEDGAGRFEELETQYF
>TRBJ2-7|TRBV11-1
CASSLHGTNYEQYF
>TRBJ2-1|TRBV4-2
CASSLDRGNEQFF
>TRBJ2-1|TRBV24-1
CATSNRDYYNEQFF
>TRBJ1-5|TRBV20-1
CSARDREGQPQHF
>TRBJ1-5|TRBV12-3/TRBV12-4
CASGQFPGDQPQHF
>TRBJ2-5|TRBV3-1
CASSQVSLSGNGETQYF
>TRBJ1-1|TRBV29-1
CSVGGDWVEAFF
>TRBJ1-5|TRBV6-1
CASSDHPTLQGNQPQHF
>TRBJ2-1|TRBV23-1
CASSQASGRYNEQFF
>TRBJ1-6|TRBV6-2/TRBV6-3
CASSYSPGRGSGSPLHF
>TRBJ2-2|TRBV7-2
CASSELDRGLNGELFF
>TRBJ2-3|TRBV7-6
CASSPERPGLAAKDTQYF
>TRBJ2-7|TRBV28
CASSPDWTSGYEQYF
>TRBJ2-5|TRBV29-1
CSVEGVWTSGGFVDEQFF
>TRBJ2-7|TRBV5-1
CASSYGQGEIHEQYF
>TRBJ2-7|TRBV7-9
CASSPTWSEFYEQYF
>TRBJ2-7|TRBV29-1
CSVERAWGESSYEQYF
>TRBJ2-3|TRBV7-9
CASSFLKLAARQFTDTQYF
>TRBJ2-6|TRBV29-1
CSAWLSGAVPSGANVLTF
>TRBJ2-1|TRBV3-1
CASSQASGTPTSNAYNEQFF
>TRBJ2-2|TRBV19
CASRSWTSVNTGELFF
>TRBJ2-3|TRBV4-1
CASSPTSGVFTTQYF
>TRBJ2-3|TRBV11-2
CASSLVPGTSGPSTDTQYF
>TRBJ1-1|TRBV5-6
CASSLNGPTEAFF
>TRBJ2-2|TRBV7-6
CASSLALDFTGELFF
>TRBJ2-5|TRBV4-1
CASGWTSDQETQYF
>TRBJ2-6|TRBV27
CASSWYFSGANVLTF
>TRBJ2-1|TRBV7-6
CASSLLLGRGHNEQFF
>TRBJ2-4|TRBV20-1
CSAGRGTMAAKNIQYF
>TRBJ2-7|TRBV28
CASSGGGRFNEQYF
>TRBJ2-7|TRBV7-2
CASSLGPHEQYF
>TRBJ2-7|TRBV4-1
CASSQEGGRDGGSPWEQYF
>TRBJ2-7|TRBV6-6
CATTDRAYEQYF
>TRBJ2-7|TRBV7-9
CASTKASAAYEQYF
>TRBJ2-2|TRBV12-3/TRBV12-4
CASIPPGRLNTGELFF
>TRBJ2-1|TRBV27
CASSFSGNSYNEQFF